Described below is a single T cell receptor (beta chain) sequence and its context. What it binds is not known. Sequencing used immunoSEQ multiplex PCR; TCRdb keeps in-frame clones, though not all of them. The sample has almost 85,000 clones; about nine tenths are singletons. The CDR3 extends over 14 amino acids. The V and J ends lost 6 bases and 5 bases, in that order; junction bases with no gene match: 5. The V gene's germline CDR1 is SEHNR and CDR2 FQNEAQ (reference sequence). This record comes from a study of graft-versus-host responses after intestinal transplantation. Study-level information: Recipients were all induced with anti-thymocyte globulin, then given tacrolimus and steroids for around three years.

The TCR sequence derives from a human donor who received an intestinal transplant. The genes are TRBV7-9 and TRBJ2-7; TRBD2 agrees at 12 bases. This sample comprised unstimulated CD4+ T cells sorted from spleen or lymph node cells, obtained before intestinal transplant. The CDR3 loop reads CASSRLAGVHEQYF. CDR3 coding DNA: TGTGCCAGCAGTCGACTAGCGGGGGTCCACGAGCAGTACTTC.